The 17 T cell receptor beta chains below all came from one sample that was sequenced in a study of PD-1 blockade in classical Hodgkin lymphoma. This table comes from immunoSEQ multiplex PCR, and its TCRdb copy is limited to in-frame clones, with some not included. The sample records about 28,000 clones, around four fifths being singletons. Every patient had relapsed following autologous stem cell transplantation, and cohorts differed in brentuximab vedotin exposure. Source: peripheral blood mononuclear cells (PBMCs), taken before the second cycle of nivolumab. These receptors came from a human donor with classical Hodgkin lymphoma.

The table lists this clone with a few counts. V gene TRBV5-6 combines with J gene TRBJ1-2, with D possibly matching TRBD1 (5 bases). Germline V lookup: CDR1 SGHDT, CDR2 YYEEEE. The CDR3 extends over 12 amino acids. Trimming took 4 bases from V and 8 from J, leaving 12 bases between them. In DNA form, the CDR3 reads TGTGCCAGCAGCACGCAGGGCGGCGGCTACACCTTC. As protein: CASSTQGGGYTF.

The V gene is TRBV28, the J gene TRBJ1-1; TRBD1 agrees at 9 bases. The CDR3 runs to 13 residues. After removal of 6 bases from V and 6 bases from J, the junction contained 5 bases not matched to a gene. CDR1 MDHEN and CDR2 SYDVKM come from the germline V gene. The CDR3 DNA reads as TGTGCCAGCAGGCGGGACAGGGTGTCTGAAGCTTTCTTT. Translating gives CASRRDRVSEAFF.

This chain connects TRBV7-6 to TRBJ1-1; 8 nucleotides agree with TRBD1. The germline gives CDR1 SGHVS, CDR2 FNYEAQ. The V segment lost 5 bases and the J segment 0 bases; nucleotides outside the gene matches: 5. The length of the CDR3 is 15 residues. CDR3 protein: CASSPRTGMNTEAFF. The CDR3 nucleotides read TGTGCCAGCAGCCCAAGGACAGGGATGAACACTGAAGCTTTCTTT. The variable domain in full, with the rest retrieved from reference TRBV7-6 and TRBJ1-1, is GAGVSQSPRYKVTKRGQDVALRCDPISGHVSLYWYRQALGQGPEFLTYFNYEAQQDKSGLPNDRFSAERPEGSISTLTIQRTEQRDSAMYRCASSPRTGMNTEAFFGQGTRLTVV.

This chain uses TRBV10-3 with TRBJ2-6; D possibly corresponds to TRBD1 (6 bases). Trimming removed 5 bases from V and 0 bases from J, with 11 bases in between. The CDR3 extends over 16 amino acids. CDR1 is ENHRY, CDR2 SYGVKD, per germline. CDR3 DNA sequence: TGTGCCATCAGTCGCGGACAGAGCTCTGGGGCCAACGTCCTGACTTTC. Its protein product is CAISRGQSSGANVLTF.

This clone was recorded a few times. For the CDR3, the DNA is TGCGCCAGCAGCTTGGGACAGGGGTCCTACGAGCAGTACTTC. This gives the protein CASSLGQGSYEQYF. The V gene is TRBV5-1, the J gene TRBJ2-7, with 8 bases aligning to TRBD1. The V and J ends lost 0 bases and 1 base, in that order; junction bases with no gene match: 0. CDR1 is SGHRS, CDR2 YFSETQ, per germline. CDR3 length: 14 amino acids.

The V call is TRBV7-6, the J call TRBJ1-1; tentative D call: TRBD1 (6 bases). The ends were cut back, 5 bases at V and 1 base at J, with 29 bases in the middle. The CDR3 is 20 residues long. CDR1 SGHVS and CDR2 FNYEAQ come from the germline V gene. In DNA, the CDR3 is TGTGCCAGCAGCCCAGGACAGCCTTACCCTCCCCCTTGGGGGAACACTGAAGCTTTCTTT. This encodes CASSPGQPYPPPWGNTEAFF.

V is TRBV4-3 and J is TRBJ1-2; TRBD1 agrees at 7 bases. In germline, CDR1 is LGHNA, CDR2 YSLEER. The CDR3 spans 14 residues. The J segment lost 4 bases and the V segment lost 3 bases, leaving 5 bases of the junction unmatched. The CDR3 DNA reads as TGCGCCAGCAGCCATCCCGGACAGGTCTATGGCTACACCTTC. It encodes CASSHPGQVYGYTF.

This chain joins TRBV5-4 and TRBJ2-1, with 9 nucleotides matching TRBD2. The CDR3 spans 15 residues. J lost 6 bases, V lost 0 bases, and 4 bases had no gene match. Germline CDR1 is SGHNT and CDR2 is YYREEE (reference sequence). Here the CDR3 DNA reads TGTGCCAGCAGCTTGGGTCTAGCGGGAAGCAATGAGCAGTTCTTC. Translated, it gives CASSLGLAGSNEQFF.

This clone occurred a few times. The chain couples TRBV7-9 to TRBJ2-2; tentative D call: TRBD2 (5 bases). Trimming cost V 11 bases and J 5 bases, with 15 bases left between them. CDR3 length: 13 residues. Germline V gene lookup returns CDR1 SEHNR and CDR2 FQNEAQ (reference sequence). The DNA for the CDR3 is TGTGCCGTCCAGCCCTGGGAGACCGGGGAGCTGTTTTTT. Protein: CAVQPWETGELFF.

This rearrangement joins TRBV7-6 to TRBJ2-6; D ambiguous. V was pared by 0 bases and J by 0 bases, with 9 bases between. The CDR3 is 17 residues long. Per germline, CDR1 SGHVS and CDR2 FNYEAQ. CDR3 sequence reads: CASSLAMGGSGANVLTF. CDR3 bases: TGTGCCAGCAGCTTAGCCATGGGTGGCTCTGGGGCCAACGTCCTGACTTTC.

This chain links TRBV4-3 with TRBJ2-3, with 12 positions matching TRBD1. Germline values: CDR1 LGHNA, CDR2 YSLEER. Losses at the gene ends were 4 bases for V and 4 bases for J; bases not matched to a gene: 3. The length of the CDR3 is 15 residues. This CDR3 is CASSPGTGGPDTQYF. Written as DNA, the CDR3 is TGCGCCAGCAGCCCCGGGACAGGGGGCCCAGATACGCAGTATTTT.

V usage is TRBV4-2 and J usage is TRBJ2-6, with D unresolved. The CDR3 covers 14 residues. CDR1 and CDR2 from the germline V gene are LGHNA and YNFKEQ. Trimming took off 5 bases at V and 0 bases at J, with 5 bases between the two ends. The CDR3 DNA reads as TGTGCCAGCAGCGCGTACTCTGGGGCCAACGTCCTGACTTTC. Protein: CASSAYSGANVLTF.

This clone was recorded a few times. V and J are TRBV28 and TRBJ1-1, with D perhaps TRBD1 (6 bases). Germline CDR1 reads MDHEN; CDR2 reads SYDVKM. Trimming removed 6 bases at V and 6 bases at J, with 20 bases between. The CDR3 covers 15 residues. Here the CDR3 DNA reads TGTGCCAGCAGATCCTGGAACAGGGTAGGAGCTGAAGCTTTCTTT. It specifies CASRSWNRVGAEAFF.

The V call is TRBV5-8, the J call TRBJ1-6; D not resolved. Between the trimmed V and J ends, which lost 5 bases and 0 bases, there was a span of 12 bases. From germline, CDR1 is SGHTS and CDR2 YDEGEE. This CDR3 is built from 16 residues. CDR3 sequence (DNA): TGTGCCAGCAGGCCGAAGCAGAGCTCCTATAATTCACCCCTCCACTTT. Its translation is CASRPKQSSYNSPLHF.

The V gene is TRBV6-5, the J gene TRBJ2-5; tentatively, D is TRBD1 (6 bases). CDR1 and CDR2 (germline): MNHEY, SVGAGI. The V and J ends lost 6 bases and 5 bases respectively, with 19 bases between them. The CDR3 runs to 15 residues. CDR3 sequence (DNA): TGTGCCAGCAGCCGAAGCTTTACAGGGCTGGAGACCCAGTACTTC. Encoded protein: CASSRSFTGLETQYF.

This clone occurred a few times. The chain couples TRBV9 to TRBJ2-3, with D possibly matching TRBD1 (7 bases). The V gene's germline CDR1 is SGDLS and CDR2 YYNGEE. V gave up 0 bases and J gave up 1 base, with 12 bases separating them. The CDR3 loop spans 16 amino acids. CDR3 protein: CASSVEGRGGTDTQYF. Here the CDR3 DNA reads TGTGCCAGCAGCGTAGAAGGCAGGGGGGGCACAGATACGCAGTATTTT.

The rearrangement uses TRBV11-1 and TRBJ2-7; tentative D call: TRBD1 (6 bases). This CDR3 region has 14 residues. Germline V lookup: CDR1 SGHAT, CDR2 FQDESV (reference sequence). The ends were cut back, 4 bases at V and 3 bases at J, with 13 bases in the middle. The CDR3 loop is CASSYSRGFYEQYF. DNA of the CDR3: TGTGCCAGCAGCTATTCCAGGGGTTTCTACGAGCAGTACTTC.